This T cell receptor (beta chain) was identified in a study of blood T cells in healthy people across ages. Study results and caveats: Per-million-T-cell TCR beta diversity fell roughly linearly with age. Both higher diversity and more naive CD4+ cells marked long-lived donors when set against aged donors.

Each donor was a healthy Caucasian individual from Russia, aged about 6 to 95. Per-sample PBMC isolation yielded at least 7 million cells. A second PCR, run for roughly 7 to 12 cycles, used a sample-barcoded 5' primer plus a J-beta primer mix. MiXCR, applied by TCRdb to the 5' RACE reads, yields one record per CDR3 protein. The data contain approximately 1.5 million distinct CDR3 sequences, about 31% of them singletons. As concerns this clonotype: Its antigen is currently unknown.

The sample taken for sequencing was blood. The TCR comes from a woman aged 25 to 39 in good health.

The CDR3 nucleotides are TGTGCCAGCAGAATAGACAGGGGTAATGGCTACACCTTC. Translation: CASRIDRGNGYTF. The chain combines TRBV6-1 with TRBJ1-2; 8 bases align to TRBD1. This CDR3 is 13 amino acids long. V shed 6 bases, J shed 6 bases, and the junction held 6 bases outside the gene matches. The germline V gene has CDR1 MNHNS and CDR2 SASEGT.